This is a list of T cell receptor beta chains from one sample in a study of beta chain features in type 1 diabetes. Assay used: immunoSEQ multiplex PCR; TCRdb lists only in-frame clones, some missing. The sample records roughly 230,000 clones, under 13% being singletons. The sequencing sample was made of naive CD4+ T cells from blood. The receptors shown here come from a man younger than 45 with type 1 diabetes. Each CDR3 is given with its conserved first and last residue. A D gene is named only where the DNA matches it firmly. Some rows mark clone size as missing; the rest say once, few, many or name a class of expanded clone.

>TRBV18|TRBD1|TRBJ2-5|few
CASSTGGIETQYF
TGTGCCAGCTCAACAGGGGGCATAGAGACCCAGTACTTC
>TRBV9|NA|TRBJ2-1|few
CASSVGQGINAGVLLNQQFF
TGTGCCAGCAGCGTGGGGCAGGGGATAAATGCAGGTGTACTACTGAATCAGCAGTTCTTC
>TRBV6-1|TRBD1|TRBJ2-7|few
CATWDRGRFGEQYF
TGTGCCACCTGGGACAGGGGAAGATTTGGAGAGCAGTACTTC
>TRBV7-6|NA|TRBJ1-2|NA
CASSLRTGIDGYTF
TGTGCCAGCAGCTTGCGAACAGGGATCGATGGCTACACCTTC
>TRBV30|TRBD1|TRBJ2-3|NA
CAWTGGSDTQYF
TGTGCCTGGACAGGGGGCTCAGATACGCAGTATTTT
>TRBV9|TRBD2|TRBJ2-5|NA
CASSVATSGVQETQYF
TGTGCCAGCAGCGTCGCGACTAGCGGGGTACAAGAGACCCAGTACTTC
>TRBV11-2|NA|TRBJ2-3|few
CASRPGRGSTDTQYF
TGTGCCAGCAGACCCGGCCGGGGGAGCACAGATACGCAGTATTTT
>TRBV18|TRBD2|TRBJ2-5|NA
CASSPTSGGKETQYF
TGTGCCAGCTCACCGACTAGCGGGGGGAAAGAGACCCAGTACTTC
>TRBV9|NA|TRBJ1-1|few
CASSASGGTTEAFF
TGTGCCAGCAGCGCGAGTGGAGGGACCACTGAAGCTTTCTTT
>TRBV5-1|NA|TRBJ2-7|NA
CASSSAGRRSSYEQYF
TGCGCCAGCAGCTCGGCGGGACGTAGGAGCTCCTACGAGCAGTACTTC